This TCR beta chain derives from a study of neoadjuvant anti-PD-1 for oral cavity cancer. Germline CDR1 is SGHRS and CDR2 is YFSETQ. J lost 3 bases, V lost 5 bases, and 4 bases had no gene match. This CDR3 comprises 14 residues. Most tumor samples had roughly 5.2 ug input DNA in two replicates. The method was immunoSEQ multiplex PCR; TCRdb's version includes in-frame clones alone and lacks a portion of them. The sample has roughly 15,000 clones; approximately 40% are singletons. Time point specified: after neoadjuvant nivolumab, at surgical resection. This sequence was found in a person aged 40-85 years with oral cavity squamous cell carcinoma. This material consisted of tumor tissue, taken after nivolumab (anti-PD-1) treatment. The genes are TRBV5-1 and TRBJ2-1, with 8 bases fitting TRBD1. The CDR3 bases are TGCGCCAGCAGTATACAGGGGGTCTACAATGAGCAGTTCTTC. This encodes CASSIQGVYNEQFF.